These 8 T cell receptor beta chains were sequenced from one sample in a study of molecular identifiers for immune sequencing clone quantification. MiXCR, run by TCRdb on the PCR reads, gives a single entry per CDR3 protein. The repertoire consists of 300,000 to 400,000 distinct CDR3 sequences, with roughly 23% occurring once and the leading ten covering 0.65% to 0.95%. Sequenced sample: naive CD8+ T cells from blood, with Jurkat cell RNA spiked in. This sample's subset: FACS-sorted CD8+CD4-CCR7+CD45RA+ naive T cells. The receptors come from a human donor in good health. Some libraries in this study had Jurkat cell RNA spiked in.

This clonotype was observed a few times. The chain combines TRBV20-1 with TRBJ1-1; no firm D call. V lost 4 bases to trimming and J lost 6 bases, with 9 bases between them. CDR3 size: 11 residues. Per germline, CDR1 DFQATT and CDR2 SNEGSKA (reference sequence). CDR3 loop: CSATLSAEAFF. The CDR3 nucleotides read TGCAGTGCTACCCTCTCAGCTGAAGCTTTCTTT.

In nucleotides, the CDR3 is TGCGCCAGCAGTGAGGAGGCTAAATTGTCTAACTATGGCTACACCTTC. It codes for CASSEEAKLSNYGYTF. This rearrangement joins TRBV10-2 to TRBJ1-2; D is ambiguous. V dropped 2 bases and J dropped 0 bases, with 13 bases sitting between them. The CDR3 is made up of 16 amino acids. Germline V gives CDR1 WSHSY, CDR2 SAAADI.

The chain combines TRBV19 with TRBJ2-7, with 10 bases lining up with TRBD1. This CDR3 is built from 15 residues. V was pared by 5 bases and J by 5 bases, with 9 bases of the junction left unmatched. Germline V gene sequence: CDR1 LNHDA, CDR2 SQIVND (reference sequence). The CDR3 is CASSLLRDRGDEQYF. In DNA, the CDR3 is TGTGCCAGTAGTTTGCTAAGGGACAGGGGTGACGAGCAGTACTTC.

Here the CDR3 DNA reads TGTGCCAGCAGCTTAGTGTTGTCGGGGGAGCTGTTTTTT. The encoded protein is CASSLVLSGELFF. The V call is TRBV7-9, the J call TRBJ2-2, with D uncertain. Trimming cost V 1 base and J 8 bases, with 8 bases left between them. CDR1 is SEHNR and CDR2 is FQNEAQ in the germline V gene (reference sequence). The CDR3 runs to 13 residues.

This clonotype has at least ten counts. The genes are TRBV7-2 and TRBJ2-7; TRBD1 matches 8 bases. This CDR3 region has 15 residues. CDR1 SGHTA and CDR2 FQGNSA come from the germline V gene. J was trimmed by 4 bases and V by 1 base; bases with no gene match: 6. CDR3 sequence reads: CASSLERDRTYEQYF. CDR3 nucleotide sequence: TGTGCCAGCAGCTTAGAAAGGGACAGGACTTACGAGCAGTACTTC. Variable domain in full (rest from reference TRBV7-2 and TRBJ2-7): GAGVSQSPSNKVTEKGKDVELRCDPISGHTALYWYRQSLGQGLEFLIYFQGNSAPDKSGLPSDRFSAERTGGSVSTLTIQRTQQEDSAVYLCASSLERDRTYEQYFGPGTRLTVT.

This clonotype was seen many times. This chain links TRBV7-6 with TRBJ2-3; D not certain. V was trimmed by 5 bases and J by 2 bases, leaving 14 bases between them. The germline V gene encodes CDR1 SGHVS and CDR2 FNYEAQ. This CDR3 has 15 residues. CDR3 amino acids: CASSGQRSPTDTQYF. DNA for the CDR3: TGTGCCAGCAGCGGGCAGAGAAGTCCCACAGATACGCAGTATTTT. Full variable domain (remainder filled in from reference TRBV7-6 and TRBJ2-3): GAGVSQSPRYKVTKRGQDVALRCDPISGHVSLYWYRQALGQGPEFLTYFNYEAQQDKSGLPNDRFSAERPEGSISTLTIQRTEQRDSAMYRCASSGQRSPTDTQYFGPGTRLTVL.

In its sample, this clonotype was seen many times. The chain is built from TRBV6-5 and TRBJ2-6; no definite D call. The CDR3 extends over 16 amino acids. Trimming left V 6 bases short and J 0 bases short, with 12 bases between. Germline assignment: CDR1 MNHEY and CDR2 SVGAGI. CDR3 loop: CASSPTVYSGANVLTF. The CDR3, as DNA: TGTGCCAGCAGCCCTACAGTGTACTCTGGGGCCAACGTCCTGACTTTC.

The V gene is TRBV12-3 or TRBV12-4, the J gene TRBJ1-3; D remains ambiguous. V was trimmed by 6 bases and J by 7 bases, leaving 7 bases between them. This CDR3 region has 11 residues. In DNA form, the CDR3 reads TGTGCCAGCAGCACGACGAACACCATATATTTT. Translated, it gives CASSTTNTIYF.